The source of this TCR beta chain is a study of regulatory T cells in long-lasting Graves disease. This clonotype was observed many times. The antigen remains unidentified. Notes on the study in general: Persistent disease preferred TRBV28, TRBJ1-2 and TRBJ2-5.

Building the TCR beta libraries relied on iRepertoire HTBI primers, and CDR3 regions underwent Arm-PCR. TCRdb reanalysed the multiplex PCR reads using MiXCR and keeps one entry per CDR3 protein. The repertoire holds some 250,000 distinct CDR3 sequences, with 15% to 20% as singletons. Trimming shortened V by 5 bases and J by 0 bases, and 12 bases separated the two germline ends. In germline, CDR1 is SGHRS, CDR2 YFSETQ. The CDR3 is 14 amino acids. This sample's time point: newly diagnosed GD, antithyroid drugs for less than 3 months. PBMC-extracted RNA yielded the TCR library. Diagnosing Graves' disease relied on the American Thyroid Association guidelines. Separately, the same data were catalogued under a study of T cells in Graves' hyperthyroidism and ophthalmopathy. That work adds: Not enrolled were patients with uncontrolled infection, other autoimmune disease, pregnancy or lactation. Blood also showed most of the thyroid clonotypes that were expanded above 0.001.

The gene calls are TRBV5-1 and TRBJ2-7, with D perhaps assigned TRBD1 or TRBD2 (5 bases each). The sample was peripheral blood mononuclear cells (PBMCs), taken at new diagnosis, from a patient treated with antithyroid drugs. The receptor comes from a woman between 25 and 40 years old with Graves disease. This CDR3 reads CASSGDDGSYEQYF. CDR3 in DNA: TGCGCCAGCAGTGGGGACGACGGCTCCTACGAGCAGTACTTC.